This T cell receptor (beta chain) was recorded in a study of response to subunit inactivated influenza vaccine. There are 21 residues in the CDR3. V shed 5 bases and J shed 5 bases, with 34 bases lying between them. CDR1 SGHAT and CDR2 FQDESV come from the germline V gene (reference sequence). Via MiXCR, TCRdb re-called the RT-PCR reads, giving one row per CDR3 protein. The table has 860,000 or so distinct CDR3 sequences, 21% seen once; the top ten hold about 9.4%. The chain carries TRBV11-1 and TRBJ2-1, with no clear D. The sequence came from a man aged 45-65 years who received an inactivated influenza vaccine. The sample here was PBMCs from blood, taken around 5 days after vaccination. CDR3 sequence (DNA): TGTGCCAGCAGCCGCCGTTTGGTGTCCAGCGCGCATGGGTCGAAAAACAATGAGCAGTTCTTC. This translates into CASSRRLVSSAHGSKNNEQFF.